What follows are 15 T cell receptor beta chains derived from one specimen sequenced in a study of identical twins. TCRdb fed the 5' RACE reads into MiXCR, producing one record per CDR3 protein. This table has roughly 230,000 distinct CDR3 sequences, around 8.8% appearing once. The same sample was also studied in work on yellow fever vaccine responses in identical twins.

The sequenced material came from CD8+ T cells sorted from blood. All receptors come from a woman between 18 and 29 years old in good health.

In its sample, this clonotype was seen many times. This rearrangement joins TRBV9 to TRBJ1-1; TRBD1 matches 7 bases. Germline V gives CDR1 SGDLS, CDR2 YYNGEE. V shed 0 bases and J 5 bases; nucleotides not matched to a gene: 10. The CDR3 is made up of 16 amino acids. In DNA form, the CDR3 reads TGTGCCAGCAGCGTAGATTACAGGGGAAGTCGGACTGAAGCTTTCTTT. This codes for CASSVDYRGSRTEAFF. Variable domain in full (rest from reference TRBV9 and TRBJ1-1): DSGVTQTPKHLITATGQRVTLRCSPRSGDLSVYWYQQSLDQGLQFLIQYYNGEERAKGNILERFSAQQFPDLHSELNLSSLELGDSALYFCASSVDYRGSRTEAFFGQGTRLTVV.

This clonotype showed up many times. This chain connects TRBV4-3 to TRBJ2-4; D unresolved. The CDR3 is made up of 15 amino acids. Trimming cost V 0 bases and J 8 bases, with 14 bases left between them. Germline V gives CDR1 LGHNA, CDR2 YSLEER. The CDR3 protein is CASSQDQATPDIQYF. CDR3 in DNA: TGCGCCAGCAGCCAAGATCAGGCGACTCCGGACATTCAGTACTTC.

This clonotype has only a few counts. This chain joins TRBV27 and TRBJ1-2; D is possibly TRBD1 (5 bases). Trimming removed 3 bases from V and 4 bases from J, with 9 bases in between. This CDR3 spans 13 amino acids. Germline CDR1 is MNHEY and CDR2 is SMNVEV (reference sequence). The CDR3 loop reads CASSFQGTYGYTF. CDR3 coding DNA: TGTGCCAGCAGTTTCCAGGGTACCTATGGCTACACCTTC.

A few counts support this clonotype. The genes are TRBV11-2 and TRBJ2-1; 7 bases match TRBD2. Per germline, CDR1 SGHAT and CDR2 FQNNGV. The CDR3 runs 15 residues. V trimming: 1 base; J trimming: 7 bases; junction bases outside the gene matches: 7. CDR3 nucleotides: TGTGCCAGCAGCTTAGTGGGGGGGGGAAAGAATGAGCAGTTCTTC. Translation: CASSLVGGGKNEQFF.

This clonotype was picked up a small number of times. The junction and the germline gene differ at one end; a read error may be behind it. The CDR3 DNA reads TGTGCCAGCAGTTTCCCGGGACAGGGGTCCTTC. Residues: CASSFPGQGSF. This chain links TRBV6-2 or TRBV6-3 with TRBJ2-7; 10 nucleotides line up with TRBD1. Germline CDR1 and CDR2: MNHEY and SVGEGT. This CDR3 region has 11 residues.

V is TRBV29-1 and J is TRBJ2-3, with D perhaps TRBD1 or TRBD2 (5 bases each). The CDR3 length is 13 residues. Per the germline V gene, CDR1 is SQVTM and CDR2 is ANQGSEA. V gave up 3 bases and J gave up 1 base, with 8 bases separating them. The CDR3 is CSVEGDRTDTQYF. In DNA form, the CDR3 reads TGCAGCGTTGAGGGGGACCGCACAGATACGCAGTATTTT.

The chain is built from TRBV7-9 and TRBJ2-5; 9 bases fit TRBD1. With 5 bases clipped from V and 4 bases from J, the junction kept 8 bases outside the gene matches. Germline V gives CDR1 SEHNR, CDR2 FQNEAQ (reference sequence). This CDR3 has 15 residues. CDR3 DNA: TGTGCCAGCAGCCCTCCGGACAGGGGTTCAGAGACCCAGTACTTC. The encoded protein is CASSPPDRGSETQYF.

This clonotype has a count of ten or more. The chain employs TRBV2 and TRBJ2-6; D not resolved. This CDR3 spans 14 amino acids. V dropped 4 bases and J dropped 2 bases, with 6 bases sitting between them. Germline V gene lookup returns CDR1 SNHLY and CDR2 FYNNEI. The CDR3 spells CASSVGTGANVLTF. The DNA of the CDR3 is TGTGCCAGCAGTGTGGGCACTGGGGCCAACGTCCTGACTTTC.

This clonotype appeared many times. The chain combines TRBV4-3 with TRBJ2-5, with TRBD2 matching over 10 bases. This CDR3 has 17 residues. V shed 0 bases, J shed 3 bases, and the junction held 7 bases outside the gene matches. CDR1 is LGHNA, CDR2 YSLEER, per germline. DNA for the CDR3: TGCGCCAGCAGCCAAGATGCTAGCGGGAGTGGAGAAGAGACCCAGTACTTC. It is translated as CASSQDASGSGEETQYF.

This clonotype came up many times. This chain links TRBV12-3 or TRBV12-4 with TRBJ2-1; D unclear. Trimming left V 6 bases short and J 2 bases short, with 5 bases between. The CDR3 contains 12 residues. This chain's CDR3 is CASSTTYNEQFF. In DNA, the CDR3 is TGTGCCAGCAGCACCACCTACAATGAGCAGTTCTTC.

Many counts were recorded for this clonotype. At one boundary the junction diverges from the germline segment, which might be a read error. The chain couples TRBV7-9 to TRBJ2-1; TRBD1 or TRBD2 may be the D gene (6 bases each). Looked up from germline, CDR1 is SEHNR and CDR2 is FQNEAQ (reference sequence). This CDR3 is 12 amino acids long. CDR3 nucleotides: TGTGCCAGCAGTTTAGGGGGGCGTGAGCAGTTCTTC. This translates into CASSLGGREQFF.

The CDR3 region is CASSFEVLDTQYF. Here the CDR3 DNA reads TGTGCCAGCAGCTTCGAGGTTTTAGATACGCAGTATTTT. The rearrangement links TRBV7-6 to TRBJ2-3, with D uncertain. The CDR3 is made up of 13 amino acids. CDR1 SGHVS and CDR2 FNYEAQ come from the germline V gene. Trimming removed 3 bases at V and 5 bases at J, with 9 bases between.

This clonotype was seen only a few times. The J gene is TRBJ2-1, the V gene TRBV10-1; 8 bases are a match to TRBD2. The CDR3 spans 13 residues. From germline, CDR1 is WNHNN and CDR2 SYGVQD (reference sequence). J was trimmed by 8 bases and V by 6 bases; bases with no gene match: 6. CDR3 DNA: TGCGCCAGCAGGCCTAGCGGGTCCCATGAGCAGTTCTTC. Protein sequence: CASRPSGSHEQFF.

This clonotype was picked up a small number of times. The chain combines TRBV6-1 with TRBJ2-5; D not resolved. This CDR3 is 14 amino acids long. Looked up from germline, CDR1 is MNHNS and CDR2 is SASEGT. Trimming shortened V by 2 bases and J by 2 bases, and 9 bases separated the two germline ends. CDR3 in DNA: TGTGCCAGCAGTGAATGGTCAGGACAAGAGACCCAGTACTTC. Its translation is CASSEWSGQETQYF.

This chain links TRBV27 with TRBJ2-1, with 12 nucleotides matching TRBD2. Looked up from germline, CDR1 is MNHEY and CDR2 is SMNVEV (reference sequence). There are 16 residues in the CDR3. V was clipped by 7 bases and J by 1 base; unmatched bases: 5. Written as DNA, the CDR3 is TGTGCCAGCACCGGAGGACTAGCGGGGTCCTACAATGAGCAGTTCTTC. Translation gives CASTGGLAGSYNEQFF.